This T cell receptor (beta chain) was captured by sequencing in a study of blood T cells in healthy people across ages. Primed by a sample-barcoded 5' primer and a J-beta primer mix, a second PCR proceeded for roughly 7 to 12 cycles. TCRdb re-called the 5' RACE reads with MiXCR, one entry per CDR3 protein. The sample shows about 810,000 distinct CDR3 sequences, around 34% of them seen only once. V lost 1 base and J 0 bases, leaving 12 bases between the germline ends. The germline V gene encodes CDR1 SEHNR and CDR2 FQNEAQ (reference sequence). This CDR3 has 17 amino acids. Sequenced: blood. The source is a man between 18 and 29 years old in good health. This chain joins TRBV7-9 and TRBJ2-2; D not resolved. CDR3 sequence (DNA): TGTGCCAGCAGCTTAGTGTCAGACCTCGCGAACACCGGGGAGCTGTTTTTT. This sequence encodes CASSLVSDLANTGELFF.